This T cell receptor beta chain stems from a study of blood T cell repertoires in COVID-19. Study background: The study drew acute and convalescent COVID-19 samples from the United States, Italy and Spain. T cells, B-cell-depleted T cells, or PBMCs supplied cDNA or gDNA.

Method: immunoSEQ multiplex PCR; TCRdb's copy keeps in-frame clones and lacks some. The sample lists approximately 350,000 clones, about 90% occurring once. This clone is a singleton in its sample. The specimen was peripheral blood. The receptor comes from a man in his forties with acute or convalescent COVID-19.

The CDR3 sequence is CASSLGLAGPPVEQYF. The CDR3 DNA reads as TGTGCCAGCAGCTTGGGTCTAGCGGGGCCGCCGGTCGAGCAGTACTTC. The chain couples TRBV5-4 to TRBJ2-7; 9 bases are shared with TRBD2. CDR3 length: 16 amino acids. V lost 0 bases, J lost 6 bases, and 10 bases stayed unmatched. Germline-derived CDR1 and CDR2 are SGHNT and YYREEE (reference sequence).